This T cell receptor (beta chain) was sequenced for a study of cytomegalovirus exposure and HLA in healthy donors. About the study: Earlier, 95 million to 140 million unique TCR beta sequences were recovered from roughly 200 million T cells by an analysis. Points from the study as a whole: TCR association rates varied by HLA locus in a later analysis, with DRB1 highest and HLA-C lowest. The classifier was said to identify cytomegalovirus status with high specificity and sensitivity.

This clone showed up just once. Antigen specificity is unknown. PCR employed 60 Vbeta and 13 Jbeta primers. Some clones are missing from TCRdb's copy, which holds only in-frame ones; the method was immunoSEQ multiplex PCR. The table includes about 140,000 clones, about four fifths detected once. This CDR3 has 13 amino acids. Per the germline V gene, CDR1 is SGDLS and CDR2 is YYNGEE. V was clipped by 2 bases and J by 9 bases; unmatched bases: 7. The receptor was derived from a man aged 35 to 55 in good health and CMV-seronegative. This chain joins TRBV9 and TRBJ2-7; 8 bases match TRBD1. The sequencing sample was made of PBMCs. Written as DNA, the CDR3 is TGTGCCAGCAGCGTGGGAGACAGGGGCGGGCAGTACTTC. Translated: CASSVGDRGGQYF.